The rows below give T cell receptor beta chains drawn from one sample of a study of CD8 T cells in ankylosing spondylitis. Each CDR3 protein is one row after TCRdb ran MiXCR on the 5' RACE reads. The data contain about 7,900 distinct CDR3 sequences, 3.9% of them singletons. Sequences were obtained from blood, either unsorted or a sorted T cell fraction (not recorded which). The receptors shown here come from a female donor with ankylosing spondylitis or in good health (not recorded which). Both conserved end residues are part of each CDR3. The order of the fields is CDR3 protein, V gene.

CDR3: CASSVGGDRNYGYTF
V: TRBV9

CDR3: CASSVAGTGGYGNTIYF
V: TRBV9

CDR3: CASSVGSQPGQGTYGYTF
V: TRBV9

CDR3: CASSVVGGVAYEQFF
V: TRBV9

CDR3: CASSNSGGAVTDTQYF
V: TRBV9

CDR3: CASSAGGGRNTEAFF
V: TRBV9

CDR3: CASSVGGTANSPLHF
V: TRBV9

CDR3: CASSSLSTDTQYF
V: TRBV9

CDR3: CASSHPEGMDTGELFF
V: TRBV9

CDR3: CASSSQSGELFF
V: TRBV9

CDR3: CASSITSGFTDTQYF
V: TRBV9

CDR3: CASSNTNRDSQGEQYF
V: TRBV9

CDR3: CASSLAGRYTDTQYF
V: TRBV9

CDR3: CASSPGSSYEQYF
V: TRBV9

CDR3: CASSETSGDEQFF
V: TRBV9

CDR3: CASSESQGAASYEQYF
V: TRBV9

CDR3: CASSVIGGGLRETQYF
V: TRBV9

CDR3: CASSVDWTGNYGYTF
V: TRBV9

CDR3: CASSGQGTGANVLTF
V: TRBV9

CDR3: CASSVGGTAPYNEQFF
V: TRBV9

CDR3: CASSPGHRIEAFF
V: TRBV9

CDR3: CASSVTDRAYEQYF
V: TRBV9

CDR3: CASSSNPPTSGGRYTGELFF
V: TRBV9

CDR3: CASSVDNRENTIYF
V: TRBV9

CDR3: CASSAVGPNTEAFF
V: TRBV9

CDR3: CASSPRGESGTDTQYF
V: TRBV9

CDR3: CAGDTLGPYNEQFF
V: TRBV24-1

CDR3: CASSPWRGANTGELFF
V: TRBV9

CDR3: CASSPGRTPSGNTIYF
V: TRBV9

CDR3: CASSPGNTEAFF
V: TRBV6-5

CDR3: CASSLSWDRYQPQHF
V: TRBV7-3

CDR3: CASRGLANGGELFF
V: TRBV9

CDR3: CASSEEGANYSYTF
V: TRBV9

CDR3: CASSVGGNNEQFF
V: TRBV9

CDR3: CASSVDWETTDTQYF
V: TRBV9

CDR3: CASSEGTTNEKLFF
V: TRBV9

CDR3: CASSVDNRGPYEQYF
V: TRBV9

CDR3: CASSAPRGPDTQYF
V: TRBV9

CDR3: CASSGTSGGGEQFF
V: TRBV9

CDR3: CASSVAVSGASYEQYF
V: TRBV9

CDR3: CASSVGQGANEKLFF
V: TRBV9

CDR3: CASSVGLGEQFF
V: TRBV9

CDR3: CASSVYRDTGELFF
V: TRBV9

CDR3: CASSVNNMNTEAFF
V: TRBV9

CDR3: CASSDRQGTDTQYF
V: TRBV9

CDR3: CASSVSGGTGTYGELFF
V: TRBV9

CDR3: CASTPRGGYNEQFF
V: TRBV9

CDR3: CASSVRGRNTEAFF
V: TRBV9

CDR3: CASSVGGGGNQPQHF
V: TRBV9

CDR3: CASSPYEDSYYEQYF
V: TRBV9

CDR3: CASSSGTGDYGYTF
V: TRBV9

CDR3: CASSLILTGEQYF
V: TRBV9

CDR3: CASSVALFATDTQYF
V: TRBV9

CDR3: CASSAITRTGRYGYTF
V: TRBV9

CDR3: CASSEGGSMGETQYF
V: TRBV9

CDR3: CASSIRDRSLYGYTF
V: TRBV9

CDR3: CASSPRPGDRANTEAFF
V: TRBV9

CDR3: CASSTGGSGTEAFF
V: TRBV9

CDR3: CASSVAGEHKTMQYF
V: TRBV9